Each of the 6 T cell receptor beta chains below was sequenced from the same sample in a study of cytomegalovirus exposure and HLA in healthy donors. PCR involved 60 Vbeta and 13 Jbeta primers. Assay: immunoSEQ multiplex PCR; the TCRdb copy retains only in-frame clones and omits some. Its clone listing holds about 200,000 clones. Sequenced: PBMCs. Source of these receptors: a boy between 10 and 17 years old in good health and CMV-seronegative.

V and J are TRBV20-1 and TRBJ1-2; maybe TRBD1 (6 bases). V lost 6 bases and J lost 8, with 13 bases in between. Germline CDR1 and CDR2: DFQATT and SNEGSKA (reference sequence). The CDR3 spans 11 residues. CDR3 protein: CSAGTRGGYTF. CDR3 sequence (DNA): TGCAGTGCGGGGACAAGGGGCGGCTACACCTTC.

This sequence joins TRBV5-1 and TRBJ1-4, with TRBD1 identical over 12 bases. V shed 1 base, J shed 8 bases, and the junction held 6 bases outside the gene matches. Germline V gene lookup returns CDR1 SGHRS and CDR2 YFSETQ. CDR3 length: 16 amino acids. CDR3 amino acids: CASSLPLGTGGEKLFF. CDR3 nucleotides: TGCGCCAGCAGCTTGCCACTCGGGACAGGGGGCGAAAAACTGTTTTTT.

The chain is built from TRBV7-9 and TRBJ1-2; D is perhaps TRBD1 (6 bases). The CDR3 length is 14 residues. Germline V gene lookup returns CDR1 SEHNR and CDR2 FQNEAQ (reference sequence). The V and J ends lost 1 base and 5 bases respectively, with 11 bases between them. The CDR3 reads CASSLGGTGYGYTF. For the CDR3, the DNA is TGTGCCAGCAGCTTAGGAGGTACAGGGTATGGCTACACCTTC.

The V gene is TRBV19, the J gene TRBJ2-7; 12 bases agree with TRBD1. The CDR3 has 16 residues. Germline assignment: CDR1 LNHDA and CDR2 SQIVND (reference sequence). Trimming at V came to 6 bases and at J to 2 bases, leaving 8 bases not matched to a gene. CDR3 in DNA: TGTGCCAGTAGCCTTAGGGGACAGGGGGCAACCTACGAGCAGTACTTC. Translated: CASSLRGQGATYEQYF.

In DNA, the CDR3 is TGTGCCAGCGGGACTAGCGGGGGGATCAATGAGCAGTTCTTC. Residues: CASGTSGGINEQFF. The V gene is TRBV5-6, the J gene TRBJ2-1, with 15 bases fitting TRBD2. The CDR3 runs 14 residues. V was clipped by 7 bases and J by 6 bases; unmatched bases: 2. CDR1 is SGHDT, CDR2 YYEEEE, per germline.

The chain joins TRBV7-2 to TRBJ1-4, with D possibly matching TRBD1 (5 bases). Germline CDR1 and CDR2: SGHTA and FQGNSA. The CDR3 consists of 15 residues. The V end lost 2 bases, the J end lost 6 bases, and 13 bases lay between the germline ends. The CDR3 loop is CASSLTGRAYEKLFF. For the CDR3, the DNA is TGTGCCAGCAGCTTAACTGGCAGGGCGTATGAAAAACTGTTTTTT.